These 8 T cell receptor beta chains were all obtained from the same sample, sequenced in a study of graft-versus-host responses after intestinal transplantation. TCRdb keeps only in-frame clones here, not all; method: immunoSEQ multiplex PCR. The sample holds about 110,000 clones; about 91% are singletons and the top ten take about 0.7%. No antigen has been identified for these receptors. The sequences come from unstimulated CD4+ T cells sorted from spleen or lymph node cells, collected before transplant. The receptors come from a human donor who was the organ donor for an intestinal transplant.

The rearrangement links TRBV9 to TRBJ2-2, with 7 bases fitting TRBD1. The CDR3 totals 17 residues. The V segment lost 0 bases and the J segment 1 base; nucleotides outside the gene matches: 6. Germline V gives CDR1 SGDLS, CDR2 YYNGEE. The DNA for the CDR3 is TGTGCCAGCAGCGTAGGTCTTGGACAGGAGAACACCGGGGAGCTGTTTTTT. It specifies CASSVGLGQENTGELFF.

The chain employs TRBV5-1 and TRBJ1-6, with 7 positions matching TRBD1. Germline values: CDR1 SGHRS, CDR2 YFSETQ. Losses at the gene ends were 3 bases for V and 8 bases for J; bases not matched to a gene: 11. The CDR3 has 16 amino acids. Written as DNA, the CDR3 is TGCGCCAGCAGCTCTAGATGGACAGGTATTGATTCACCCCTCCACTTT. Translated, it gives CASSSRWTGIDSPLHF.

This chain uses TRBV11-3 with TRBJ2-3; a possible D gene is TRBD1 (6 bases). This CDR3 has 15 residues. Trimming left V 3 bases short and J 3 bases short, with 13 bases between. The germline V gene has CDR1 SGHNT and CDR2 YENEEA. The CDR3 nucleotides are TGTGCCAGCAGCTTGCAGGGGACATTTACAGATACGCAGTATTTT. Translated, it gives CASSLQGTFTDTQYF.

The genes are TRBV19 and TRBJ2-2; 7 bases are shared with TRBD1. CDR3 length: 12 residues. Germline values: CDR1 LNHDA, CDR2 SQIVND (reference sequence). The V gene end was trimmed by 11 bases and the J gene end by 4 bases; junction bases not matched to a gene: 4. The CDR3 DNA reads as TGTGCCGTACAGGGGAGCACCGGGGAGCTGTTTTTT. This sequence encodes CAVQGSTGELFF.

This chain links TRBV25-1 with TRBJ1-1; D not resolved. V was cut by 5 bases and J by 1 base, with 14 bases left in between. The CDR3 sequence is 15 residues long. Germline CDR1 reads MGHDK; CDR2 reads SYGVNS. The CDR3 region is CASSPYGFANTEAFF. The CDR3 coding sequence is TGTGCCAGCAGTCCCTATGGGTTTGCGAACACTGAAGCTTTCTTT.

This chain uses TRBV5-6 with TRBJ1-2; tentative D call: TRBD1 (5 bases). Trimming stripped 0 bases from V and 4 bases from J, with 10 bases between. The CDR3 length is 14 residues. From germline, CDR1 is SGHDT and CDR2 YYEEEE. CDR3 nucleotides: TGTGCCAGCAGCTTGGTCGACAGTATCTATGGCTACACCTTC. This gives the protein CASSLVDSIYGYTF.

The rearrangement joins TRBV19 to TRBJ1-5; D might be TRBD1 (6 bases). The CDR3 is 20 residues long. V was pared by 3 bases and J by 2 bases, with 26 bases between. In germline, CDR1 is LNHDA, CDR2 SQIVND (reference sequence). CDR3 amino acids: CASSIEGQSLNVGRNQPQHF. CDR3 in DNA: TGTGCCAGTAGTATTGAAGGACAGTCGCTTAACGTCGGGCGCAATCAGCCCCAGCATTTT.

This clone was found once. CDR3 sequence (DNA): TGTGCCAGCAGTGAACGTTCTCTGGGTCGAGGAAACACCATATATTTT. Its translation is CASSERSLGRGNTIYF. This sequence joins TRBV6-1 and TRBJ1-3; the D is unclear. Looked up from germline, CDR1 is MNHNS and CDR2 is SASEGT. The CDR3 is 16 residues long. Trimming pared 2 bases from V and 4 bases from J, leaving 15 bases between.